One sample yielded the 20 T cell receptor beta chains listed below, sequenced in a study of blood T cell repertoires in COVID-19. Assay used: immunoSEQ multiplex PCR; TCRdb lists only in-frame clones, some missing. The sample holds around 70,000 clones; about 90% are singletons and the top ten take approximately 7.5%. The source material was peripheral blood. These receptors originate from a human donor in a cohort sampled during active COVID-19.

This clone showed up just a few times. Written as DNA, the CDR3 is TGTGCCAGCAGCCCCCGGGACAGGAGTACCGGGGAGCTGTTTTTT. Encoded protein: CASSPRDRSTGELFF. This chain links TRBV9 with TRBJ2-2, with TRBD1 matching over 8 bases. This CDR3 contains 15 residues. The trim removed 4 bases at V and 5 bases at J, leaving 7 bases unmatched. Germline CDR1 reads SGDLS; CDR2 reads YYNGEE.

This chain connects TRBV28 to TRBJ2-7, with 7 positions matching TRBD2. CDR1 is MDHEN, CDR2 SYDVKM, per germline. The CDR3 runs to 12 residues. Trimming took 6 bases from V and 9 from J; bases not matched to a gene: 8. CDR3: CASSWGLTGQYF. The CDR3 coding sequence is TGTGCCAGCAGCTGGGGACTAACAGGGCAGTACTTC.

The count of this clone is one. The genes are TRBV9 and TRBJ2-3; TRBD2 aligns across 10 bases. V lost 0 bases, J lost 4 bases, and 5 bases stayed unmatched. CDR1 is SGDLS and CDR2 is YYNGEE in the germline V gene. The CDR3 has 16 residues. The CDR3 sequence: CASSVVASGSSDTQYF. The CDR3 DNA sequence: TGTGCCAGCAGCGTAGTTGCTAGCGGGAGCTCAGATACGCAGTATTTT.

The rearrangement uses TRBV7-9 and TRBJ2-6, with D perhaps matching TRBD1 (5 bases). The length of the CDR3 is 16 residues. The V end was cut by 5 bases, the J end by 0 bases, with 11 bases between. Germline loops: CDR1 SEHNR, CDR2 FQNEAQ (reference sequence). CDR3 sequence (DNA): TGTGCCAGCAGCCCTAGGACATCCTCTGGGGCCAACGTCCTGACTTTC. Its protein is CASSPRTSSGANVLTF.

The chain uses TRBV5-5 and TRBJ2-1; 10 nucleotides match TRBD1. CDR1 is SGHKS and CDR2 is YYEKEE in the germline V gene (reference sequence). V gave up 4 bases and J gave up 5 bases; unmatched junction bases: 6. The CDR3 runs 15 residues. In DNA form, the CDR3 reads TGTGCCAGCAGCGTCGGACAGGGGGTCGACAATGAGCAGTTCTTC. Its translation: CASSVGQGVDNEQFF.

For the CDR3, the DNA is TGTGCCAGTAGTATGGACAGGGCCTCGGGGACCCAGTACTTC. Its protein product is CASSMDRASGTQYF. The V and J genes are TRBV19 and TRBJ2-5, with 8 bases lining up with TRBD1. CDR1 is LNHDA and CDR2 is SQIVND in the germline V gene (reference sequence). V shed 3 bases, J shed 7 bases, and the junction held 7 bases outside the gene matches. The CDR3 is 14 amino acids.

The chain employs TRBV7-2 and TRBJ1-5; TRBD1 matches 9 bases. The trim removed 5 bases at V and 3 bases at J, leaving 5 bases unmatched. This CDR3 has 15 amino acids. CDR1 and CDR2 from the germline V gene are SGHTA and FQGNSA. CDR3 nucleotide sequence: TGTGCCAGCAGCCGGACAGGGGACCTCAATCAGCCCCAGCATTTT. This encodes CASSRTGDLNQPQHF.

Here the CDR3 reads CSVAGTASLAQYF. CDR3 sequence (DNA): TGCAGCGTTGCCGGGACAGCCTCGTTGGCCCAGTACTTC. V usage is TRBV29-1 and J usage is TRBJ2-5; 7 nucleotides match TRBD1. This CDR3 contains 13 residues. Germline lookup yields CDR1 SQVTM and CDR2 ANQGSEA. The V segment lost 4 bases and the J segment 9 bases; nucleotides outside the gene matches: 11.

This chain uses TRBV6-6 with TRBJ2-5; D is possibly TRBD2 (6 bases). The CDR3 extends over 14 amino acids. Germline V gene sequence: CDR1 MNHNY, CDR2 SVGAGI (reference sequence). V was shortened by 10 bases and J by 2 bases, with 17 bases between the two germline ends. CDR3: CAIRRGGSQETQYF. The CDR3, as DNA: TGTGCCATCCGGAGGGGCGGGTCACAAGAGACCCAGTACTTC.

This clone was observed a single time. This chain joins TRBV4-3 and TRBJ2-3; possibly TRBD2 for D (7 bases). Germline V lookup: CDR1 LGHNA, CDR2 YSLEER. The ends were cut back, 1 base at V and 3 bases at J, with 14 bases in the middle. The CDR3 sequence is 16 residues long. The CDR3 loop reads CASSQVPGGATDTQYF. DNA of the CDR3: TGCGCCAGCAGCCAAGTTCCTGGGGGGGCGACAGATACGCAGTATTTT.

This chain links TRBV18 with TRBJ1-1; 7 bases are a match to TRBD1. The V segment lost 2 bases and the J segment 1 base; nucleotides outside the gene matches: 4. Germline CDR1 KGHSH, CDR2 LQKENI. The CDR3 covers 15 residues. The CDR3 region is CASSPNRGPNTEAFF. The CDR3 coding sequence is TGTGCCAGCTCACCAAACAGGGGTCCGAACACTGAAGCTTTCTTT.

This rearrangement joins TRBV2 to TRBJ2-1, with 11 bases matching TRBD2. CDR1 is SNHLY, CDR2 FYNNEI, per germline. This CDR3 region has 15 residues. V lost 5 bases and J lost 8; bases outside the gene matches: 8. The CDR3 sequence is CASSLAGGFADEQFF. In DNA form, the CDR3 reads TGTGCCAGCAGTCTAGCGGGGGGTTTTGCCGATGAGCAGTTCTTC.

V usage is TRBV12-5 and J usage is TRBJ2-3; 9 bases are a match to TRBD2. The CDR3 is 16 residues long. V lost 6 bases and J lost 8; bases outside the gene matches: 15. Germline CDR1 reads LGHNT; CDR2 reads FRNRAP. The CDR3 bases are TGTGCTAGTGGCCCGAGGACGGCGGGGGGGCGTGGTACGCAGTATTTT. Its protein is CASGPRTAGGRGTQYF.

The chain recombines TRBV21-1 with TRBJ2-7; the listed D gene, TRBD1, was not tested against the DNA. TRBV21-1 is shown as a pseudogene. The CDR3 length is 17 residues. The chain's CDR3 is CASSKETHGQGSYEQYF. CDR3 bases: TGTGCCAGCAGCAAAGAAACCCACGGACAGGGGTCCTACGAGCAGTACTTC.

V and J are TRBV19 and TRBJ2-2, with D possibly being TRBD1 (5 bases). Germline assignment: CDR1 LNHDA and CDR2 SQIVND (reference sequence). This CDR3 has 14 amino acids. Trimming removed 5 bases at V and 0 bases at J, with 7 bases between. CDR3 loop: CASSWGTNTGELFF. The CDR3 nucleotides read TGTGCCAGTAGTTGGGGCACGAACACCGGGGAGCTGTTTTTT.

The chain employs TRBV14 and TRBJ1-2; 7 bases fit TRBD1. The CDR3 is 17 amino acids. From germline, CDR1 is SGHDN and CDR2 FVKESK. With V trimmed by 0 bases and J by 0 bases, 7 bases remained unmatched. DNA for the CDR3: TGTGCCAGCAGCCAAGACCCCCCAGGGGGGACTAACTATGGCTACACCTTC. Translation gives CASSQDPPGGTNYGYTF.

V usage is TRBV9 and J usage is TRBJ1-2; possible D gene TRBD1, 5 bases. Germline V CDR1 and CDR2: SGDLS, YYNGEE. V gave up 0 bases and J gave up 0 bases, with 6 bases separating them. The CDR3 covers 14 residues. CDR3 bases: TGTGCCAGCAGCGTAGAGGGGACTAACTATGGCTACACCTTC. Protein sequence: CASSVEGTNYGYTF.

This clone has a single count. V and J are TRBV28 and TRBJ2-3; weak D call: TRBD2 (5 bases). The CDR3 loop spans 13 amino acids. Per the germline V gene, CDR1 is MDHEN and CDR2 is SYDVKM. The V end lost 5 bases, the J end lost 4 bases, and 10 bases lay between the germline ends. The chain's CDR3 is CASSTGMADTQYF. CDR3 sequence (DNA): TGTGCCAGCAGTACGGGGATGGCAGATACGCAGTATTTT.

CDR3: CSDKNRGLGRETQYF. In nucleotides, the CDR3 is TGCAGCGATAAAAACAGGGGGCTTGGGCGAGAGACCCAGTACTTC. This chain links TRBV29-1 with TRBJ2-5; 9 bases match TRBD1. Germline lookup yields CDR1 SQVTM and CDR2 ANQGSEA. After removal of 7 bases from V and 4 bases from J, the junction contained 13 bases not matched to a gene. This CDR3 has 15 amino acids. Looking up the rest from reference TRBV29-1 and TRBJ2-5 gives the full variable domain: SAVISQKPSRDICQRGTSLTIQCQVDSQVTMMFWYRQQPGQSLTLIATANQGSEATYESGFVIDKFPISRPNLTFSTLTVSNMSPEDSSIYLCSDKNRGLGRETQYFGPGTRLLVL.

The chain links TRBV7-2 to TRBJ2-1; D not certain. V lost 2 bases and J lost 7, with 6 bases in between. CDR1 and CDR2 (germline): SGHTA, FQGNSA. The CDR3 runs to 12 residues. The CDR3 coding sequence is TGTGCCAGCAGCTTACTATTTAATGAGCAGTTCTTC. This gives the protein CASSLLFNEQFF.